The 11 T cell receptor beta chains below were found in one sample sequenced in a study of blood T cell repertoires in COVID-19. The protocol was immunoSEQ multiplex PCR, while the TCRdb copy is restricted to in-frame clones and leaves out a portion. This sample has under 100,000 clones, with about 89% found just once. Sequenced: peripheral blood. The source is a human donor in a cohort sampled during active COVID-19.

This clone appeared a few times. The V and J genes are TRBV12-2 and TRBJ2-2; the table calls TRBD1, which could not be checked here. TRBV12-2 is assigned pseudogene status. The CDR3 covers 14 residues. The DNA of the CDR3 is TGTGCAAGTCGCTCGGGACAGAACACCGGGGAGCTGTTTTTT. This codes for CASRSGQNTGELFF.

The DNA for the CDR3 is TGTGCCAGTAGTCAACAGGGGGCGAACACCATATATTTT. It yields the protein CASSQQGANTIYF. The chain is built from TRBV19 and TRBJ1-3; 9 bases are shared with TRBD1. This CDR3 comprises 13 residues. Germline V gene lookup returns CDR1 LNHDA and CDR2 SQIVND (reference sequence). Losses at the gene ends were 5 bases for V and 7 bases for J; bases not matched to a gene: 3.

The chain carries TRBV7-8 and TRBJ2-1, with D possibly TRBD1 on 5 matching bases. V was shortened by 5 bases and J by 1 base, with 21 bases between the two germline ends. Germline CDR1 SGHVS, CDR2 FQNEAQ. This CDR3 is built from 18 residues. For the CDR3, the DNA is TGTGCCAGCAGCCCCGGCAGGGCAGGCCCGTGGTCCTACAATGAGCAGTTCTTC. As protein: CASSPGRAGPWSYNEQFF.

This clone was picked up a small number of times. V gene TRBV18 combines with J gene TRBJ1-1; 7 nucleotides match TRBD1. This CDR3 region has 15 residues. Trimming at V came to 5 bases and at J to 1 base, leaving 7 bases not matched to a gene. Germline V gene lookup returns CDR1 KGHSH and CDR2 LQKENI. CDR3 bases: TGTGCCAGCTCAAGGGACCGACAGGGGAACACTGAAGCTTTCTTT. Its protein product is CASSRDRQGNTEAFF.

This sequence joins TRBV20-1 and TRBJ2-7; perhaps TRBD1 as D (6 bases). CDR3 size: 13 residues. Germline loops: CDR1 DFQATT, CDR2 SNEGSKA (reference sequence). V was cut by 3 bases and J by 2 bases, with 11 bases left in between. CDR3 in amino acids: CSASPGAAYEQYF. The DNA of the CDR3 is TGCAGTGCTAGTCCAGGGGCCGCCTACGAGCAGTACTTC.

This sequence joins TRBV30 and TRBJ1-1; unclear D gene. CDR1 and CDR2 (germline): GTSNPN, SVGIG (reference sequence). The CDR3 loop spans 12 amino acids. V lost 3 bases and J lost 10, with 15 bases in between. CDR3 in amino acids: CAWSPRRGRAFF. The CDR3 bases are TGTGCCTGGAGCCCGAGGAGAGGGCGAGCTTTCTTT. Based on the CDR3 plus reference TRBV30 and TRBJ1-1, the full variable domain is SQTIHQWPATLVQPVGSPLSLECTVEGTSNPNLYWYRQAAGRGLQLLFYSVGIGQISSEVPQNLSASRPQDRQFILSSKKLLLSDSGFYLCAWSPRRGRAFFGQGTRLTVV.

The rearrangement links TRBV21-1 to TRBJ2-7; TRBD1 reflects the table's D call only, with no check against the DNA. TRBV21-1 is deemed a pseudogene. CDR3 length: 14 amino acids. The CDR3 DNA reads as TGTGCCAGAACCCTAAGGGGGACAGGAGGTCCTCAGTACTTC. Translating gives CARTLRGTGGPQYF.

J is TRBJ2-5 and V is TRBV20-1, with TRBD2 matching over 12 bases. The germline gives CDR1 DFQATT, CDR2 SNEGSKA (reference sequence). V dropped 3 bases and J dropped 5; count of bases not matched to a gene: 7. CDR3 length: 15 amino acids. The CDR3 protein is CSASRITSGRETQYF. The CDR3, as DNA: TGCAGTGCTAGTCGCATAACTAGCGGGAGGGAGACCCAGTACTTC.

The chain has TRBV27 and TRBJ1-2; weak D call: TRBD1 (6 bases). The V end was cut by 6 bases, the J end by 4 bases, with 12 bases between. The CDR3 runs 13 residues. The germline gives CDR1 MNHEY, CDR2 SMNVEV (reference sequence). This CDR3 is CASSETGGYGYTF. CDR3 coding DNA: TGTGCCAGCAGCGAGACAGGTGGCTATGGCTACACCTTC.

The chain carries TRBV27 and TRBJ1-6; possibly TRBD1 for D (5 bases). The CDR3 length is 14 residues. The V end was cut by 8 bases, the J end by 8 bases, with 16 bases between. Germline V gene data show CDR1 as MNHEY and CDR2 as SMNVEV (reference sequence). Here the CDR3 DNA reads TGTGCCAGCTCCTTAAGGACACCTGATTCACCCCTCCACTTT. The encoded protein is CASSLRTPDSPLHF.

The count of this clone is one. This chain joins TRBV30 and TRBJ1-2; tentatively, D is TRBD1 (5 bases). The CDR3 covers 12 residues. Germline CDR1 is GTSNPN and CDR2 is SVGIG (reference sequence). V was cut by 6 bases and J by 2 bases, with 10 bases left in between. The CDR3 reads CACSGNNYGYTF. DNA for the CDR3: TGTGCCTGTTCAGGGAACAACTATGGCTACACCTTC.